This section outlines one TCR beta chain sequence together with its context. The data derive from a study of blood T cell repertoires in COVID-19. Background on the study: COVID-19 samples collected from the United States, Italy and Spain covered acute and convalescent phases.

CDR1 and CDR2 (germline): SGHNT, YYREEE (reference sequence). J gave up 6 bases and V 4 bases, and 5 bases lay outside the gene matches. This CDR3 spans 13 amino acids. Clones were sequenced by immunoSEQ multiplex PCR, and TCRdb holds only the in-frame ones, with some missing. The sample contains over 150,000 clones, about 85% of which appear only once. The chain joins TRBV5-4 to TRBJ1-2; TRBD1 matches 8 bases. Sample: peripheral blood. This TCR was sampled from a woman of 80 years or more with COVID-19, enrolled during active disease. The CDR3 reads CASSQQGVDGYTF. In DNA form, the CDR3 reads TGTGCCAGCAGCCAACAGGGGGTTGATGGCTACACCTTC.